This T cell receptor (beta chain) came from a study of cytomegalovirus exposure and HLA in healthy donors. Study-wide points: Roughly uniform depth of sequencing across donors was assumed in presence/absence analyses. Per a later analysis, about 18,000 TCR beta sequences showed association with HLA alleles at 0.05 false discovery rate.

This CDR3 comprises 14 residues. The PCR made use of 60 Vbeta and 13 Jbeta primers. Sequencing used immunoSEQ multiplex PCR; TCRdb keeps in-frame clones, though not all of them. The sample has approximately 140,000 clones, roughly 80% seen once. Concerning this clone itself: What it recognizes is unknown.

The rearrangement links TRBV7-5 to TRBJ1-1; the table's D call TRBD1 went unverified against the DNA. TRBV7-5 represents a pseudogene. Sequencing was performed on PBMCs. The source is a man between 40 and 49 years old in good health and CMV-seropositive. CDR3 sequence: CVRSSTGMNTEAFF. CDR3 DNA sequence: TGTGTCAGAAGCTCGACAGGGATGAACACTGAAGCTTTCTTT.